One and the same sample provided the 27 T cell receptor beta chains below, sequenced in a study of blood T cell repertoires in COVID-19. Libraries were prepared by immunoSEQ multiplex PCR; TCRdb keeps only in-frame clonotypes and omits some of them. The data contain 200,000 to 300,000 clones, approximately 88% of them seen just once; the ten biggest clones take up 25% to 35%. The sequencing sample was made of peripheral blood. The receptor set was obtained from a man aged 40-49 years with acute or convalescent COVID-19.

The chain employs TRBV19 and TRBJ1-1, with D uncertain. The CDR3 covers 14 residues. Germline CDR1 LNHDA, CDR2 SQIVND (reference sequence). V gave up 5 bases and J gave up 3 bases, with 13 bases separating them. The CDR3 region has the DNA TGTGCCAGTAGTTACGCCGGTCCGGACACTGAAGCTTTCTTT. Translating gives CASSYAGPDTEAFF.

The CDR3 coding sequence is TGTGCCAGCAGCTTAGGGGGGACAGCAGACGTCGGCACTGAAGCTTTCTTT. This gives the protein CASSLGGTADVGTEAFF. This rearrangement joins TRBV7-9 to TRBJ1-1; 7 bases are a match to TRBD1. Per the germline V gene, CDR1 is SEHNR and CDR2 is FQNEAQ (reference sequence). This CDR3 has 17 residues. Unmatched junction bases numbered 12, after V lost 1 base and J lost 4 bases.

This clone came up once. The V and J genes are TRBV5-4 and TRBJ2-2; D gene unclear. CDR1 is SGHNT, CDR2 YYREEE, per germline (reference sequence). Trimming pared 2 bases from V and 3 bases from J, leaving 14 bases between. This CDR3 is built from 16 residues. The CDR3 region is CASSLDVTHYTGELFF. CDR3 DNA sequence: TGTGCCAGCAGCTTAGATGTGACACATTACACCGGGGAGCTGTTTTTT.

The genes are TRBV6-1 and TRBJ2-3, with D possibly being TRBD2 (6 bases). The length of the CDR3 is 16 residues. Germline loops: CDR1 MNHNS, CDR2 SASEGT. V lost 0 bases, J lost 0 bases, and 10 bases lay in between. Here the CDR3 reads CASSEAWRGSTDTQYF. For the CDR3, the DNA is TGTGCCAGCAGTGAAGCTTGGCGGGGTAGCACAGATACGCAGTATTTT.

This clone was detected once. The V gene is TRBV18, the J gene TRBJ1-3, with a weak D call TRBD1 (6 bases). The CDR3 runs 16 residues. CDR1 is KGHSH, CDR2 LQKENI, per germline. Trimming removed 4 bases from V and 0 bases from J, with 13 bases in between. The CDR3 loop is CASSLGQTFSGNTIYF. The CDR3 bases are TGTGCCAGCTCACTAGGACAGACCTTCTCTGGAAACACCATATATTTT.

The J gene is TRBJ2-1, the V gene TRBV9; 9 bases line up with TRBD1. Unmatched junction bases numbered 3, after V lost 3 bases and J lost 2 bases. Looked up from germline, CDR1 is SGDLS and CDR2 is YYNGEE. The CDR3 sequence is 15 residues long. The CDR3 DNA follows: TGTGCCAGCAGCGGGACAGGGGTCCCCTACAATGAGCAGTTCTTC. Protein sequence: CASSGTGVPYNEQFF.

This chain links TRBV6-5 with TRBJ2-5, with 10 bases matching TRBD2. J gave up 5 bases and V 4 bases, and 7 bases lay outside the gene matches. This CDR3 region has 15 residues. Germline V gene sequence: CDR1 MNHEY, CDR2 SVGAGI. CDR3 amino acids: CASSFAGLAQETQYF. In nucleotides, the CDR3 is TGTGCCAGCAGTTTCGCGGGACTAGCGCAGGAGACCCAGTACTTC.

The chain employs TRBV2 and TRBJ2-3; 8 nucleotides match TRBD1. Losses at the gene ends were 1 base for V and 3 bases for J; bases not matched to a gene: 6. This CDR3 is 16 amino acids long. In germline, CDR1 is SNHLY, CDR2 FYNNEI. The CDR3: CASSEGAGGNTDTQYF. In DNA, the CDR3 is TGTGCCAGCAGTGAAGGGGCAGGGGGCAATACAGATACGCAGTATTTT.

The rearrangement joins TRBV21-1 to TRBJ2-3; the D call of TRBD2 is as the table states it, not checked on the DNA. TRBV21-1 is flagged as a pseudogene. The CDR3 runs 15 residues. Here the CDR3 reads CASSKVPGLTDTQYF. In DNA form, the CDR3 reads TGTGCCAGCAGCAAAGTTCCCGGGTTAACAGATACGCAGTATTTT.

V is TRBV18 and J is TRBJ1-1; the match to TRBD1 covers 11 bases. Germline V gene data show CDR1 as KGHSH and CDR2 as LQKENI. Trimming cost V 4 bases and J 3 bases; bases outside gene matches: 4. There are 15 residues in the CDR3. CDR3 residues: CASSRTGGAYTEAFF. The CDR3 region has the DNA TGTGCCAGCTCACGGACAGGGGGCGCGTACACTGAAGCTTTCTTT.

CDR3 coding DNA: TGTGCCAGCAGTTTATCGGGGGAGGGCGGCTACACCTTC. Amino acid sequence: CASSLSGEGGYTF. The chain employs TRBV27 and TRBJ1-2, with a tentative D call TRBD1 (5 bases). Per germline, CDR1 MNHEY and CDR2 SMNVEV (reference sequence). This CDR3 has 13 residues. Trimming took off 0 bases at V and 8 bases at J, with 10 bases between the two ends.

V gene TRBV5-6 combines with J gene TRBJ1-2; maybe TRBD1 (5 bases). Germline CDR1 reads SGHDT; CDR2 reads YYEEEE. V shed 4 bases and J shed 6 bases, with 19 bases lying between them. CDR3 length: 15 amino acids. The CDR3 DNA reads TGTGCCAGCAGCCTTCGGAGGGACGGACCCCATGGCTACACCTTC. It codes for CASSLRRDGPHGYTF.

The V and J genes are TRBV27 and TRBJ2-1; D is uncertain. CDR3 size: 13 residues. CDR1 is MNHEY, CDR2 SMNVEV, per germline (reference sequence). V lost 1 base, J lost 11 bases, and 12 bases lay in between. CDR3 in DNA: TGTGCCAGCAGTTTATTATCATCCGCTAAGCAGTTCTTC. Amino acid sequence: CASSLLSSAKQFF.

J is TRBJ1-4 and V is TRBV30; no reliable D call. Germline CDR1 is GTSNPN and CDR2 is SVGIG (reference sequence). The CDR3 is 13 residues long. V was cut by 3 bases and J by 8 bases, with 13 bases left in between. CDR3 nucleotides: TGTGCCTGGAGCCCCTGGAGAATAGAAAAACTGTTTTTT. This codes for CAWSPWRIEKLFF.

The CDR3 here is CASSRQGAGNTIYF. The CDR3 DNA follows: TGTGCCAGCAGCCGACAGGGGGCTGGAAACACCATATATTTT. The rearrangement links TRBV5-6 to TRBJ1-3; TRBD1 matches 9 bases. The CDR3 has 14 amino acids. After removal of 4 bases from V and 2 bases from J, the junction contained 1 base not matched to a gene. From germline, CDR1 is SGHDT and CDR2 YYEEEE.

The chain recombines TRBV6-6 with TRBJ2-7; 8 bases agree with TRBD1. V lost 5 bases and J lost 3; bases outside the gene matches: 18. Germline V lookup: CDR1 MNHNY, CDR2 SVGAGI (reference sequence). This CDR3 is built from 18 residues. The CDR3 DNA reads as TGTGCCAGCAGTCCGGACAGACAGGGGTCGTCGCCCTTCTACGAGCAGTACTTC. This sequence encodes CASSPDRQGSSPFYEQYF.

The chain recombines TRBV30 with TRBJ1-1, with D possibly TRBD1 on 5 matching bases. From germline, CDR1 is GTSNPN and CDR2 SVGIG (reference sequence). This CDR3 is built from 15 residues. V was cut by 8 bases and J by 1 base, with 20 bases left in between. CDR3 sequence reads: CAREAGRGSNTEAFF. CDR3 sequence (DNA): TGTGCCCGGGAGGCGGGGCGAGGGTCGAACACTGAAGCTTTCTTT.

V usage is TRBV18 and J usage is TRBJ1-4; 7 bases agree with TRBD1. CDR1 and CDR2 from the germline V gene are KGHSH and LQKENI. J lost 1 base, V lost 5 bases, and 4 bases had no gene match. This CDR3 has 15 amino acids. Here the CDR3 DNA reads TGTGCCAGCTCATCCTCAGGGGGAACTAATGAAAAACTGTTTTTT. Residues: CASSSSGGTNEKLFF.

This clone occurred once. The V and J genes are TRBV7-9 and TRBJ1-2; no clear D gene. CDR1 and CDR2 (germline): SEHNR, FQNEAQ (reference sequence). The CDR3 totals 14 residues. With 5 bases removed from V and 0 bases from J, the gap between germline ends came to 10 bases. CDR3 sequence: CASSQTRANYGYTF. The CDR3 DNA reads TGTGCCAGCAGCCAAACCCGGGCTAACTATGGCTACACCTTC.

The rearrangement uses TRBV21-1 and TRBJ1-1. TRBV21-1 is designated a pseudogene. The CDR3 is 16 amino acids. CDR3 coding DNA: TGTGCCAGCAGCACCCCGTTTCCGGGGGGCGCTATTGAAGCTTTCTTT. The encoded protein is CASSTPFPGGAIEAFF.

The chain employs TRBV19 and TRBJ2-7; D is possibly TRBD1 (7 bases). The germline V gene has CDR1 LNHDA and CDR2 SQIVND (reference sequence). The CDR3 is made up of 14 amino acids. V lost 3 bases to trimming and J lost 0 bases, with 9 bases between them. CDR3 sequence reads: CASSIQGGSYEQYF. CDR3 bases: TGTGCCAGTAGTATCCAGGGGGGCTCCTACGAGCAGTACTTC.

This chain joins TRBV12-3 or TRBV12-4 and TRBJ2-3; D ambiguous. The length of the CDR3 is 11 residues. Trimming cost V 5 bases and J 7 bases, with 7 bases left between them. This CDR3 reads CASSLRNTQYF. CDR3 nucleotide sequence: TGTGCCAGCAGTCTGAGGAATACGCAGTATTTT.

The J gene is TRBJ2-3, the V gene TRBV2, with 9 bases fitting TRBD2. V shed 4 bases, J shed 4 bases, and the junction held 9 bases outside the gene matches. Germline V CDR1 and CDR2: SNHLY, FYNNEI. The CDR3 is 16 residues long. In nucleotides, the CDR3 is TGTGCCAGCAGTGCCTTTCGAGCGGGAGGTGCAGATACGCAGTATTTT. Its translation is CASSAFRAGGADTQYF.

The rearrangement uses TRBV7-9 and TRBJ1-1, with a tentative D call TRBD1 (5 bases). Deletions cut 0 bases from V and 5 bases from J, with 10 bases between. The V gene's germline CDR1 is SEHNR and CDR2 FQNEAQ (reference sequence). The CDR3 covers 14 residues. The CDR3 here is CASSLAGGMTEAFF. For the CDR3, the DNA is TGTGCCAGCAGCTTAGCGGGGGGTATGACTGAAGCTTTCTTT.

This chain uses TRBV30 with TRBJ1-6, with 7 bases that match TRBD1. Germline CDR1 reads GTSNPN; CDR2 reads SVGIG (reference sequence). Unmatched junction bases numbered 2, after V lost 3 bases and J lost 6 bases. The length of the CDR3 is 13 residues. The CDR3 DNA reads TGTGCCTGGAGCCGGGACAGTAATTCACCCCTCCACTTT. It is translated as CAWSRDSNSPLHF.

The chain recombines TRBV9 with TRBJ1-1, with TRBD1 matching over 7 bases. V trimming: 4 bases; J trimming: 9 bases; junction bases outside the gene matches: 3. The CDR3 extends over 11 amino acids. CDR1 is SGDLS, CDR2 YYNGEE, per germline. CDR3 residues: CASSIQGKAFF. CDR3 nucleotide sequence: TGTGCCAGCAGCATACAGGGGAAAGCTTTCTTT.

This clone has a single count. The chain carries TRBV19 and TRBJ1-1, with D unresolved. Germline V gene sequence: CDR1 LNHDA, CDR2 SQIVND (reference sequence). The length of the CDR3 is 15 residues. V was pared by 6 bases and J by 0 bases, with 14 bases between. The CDR3 loop reads CASRRFQPMNTEAFF. In DNA, the CDR3 is TGTGCCAGTAGGAGGTTTCAACCTATGAACACTGAAGCTTTCTTT.